This is a list of T cell receptor beta chains from one sample in a study of blood T cell repertoires in COVID-19. Generated by immunoSEQ multiplex PCR, the TCRdb table keeps only in-frame clones and is missing some. The profile shows about 210,000 clones, about 86% of them singletons. The sequenced material came from peripheral blood. All receptors come from a woman aged 50 to 60 with acute or convalescent COVID-19. Each CDR3 is given with its conserved first and last residue. Each record gives: CDR3 length, V gene, clone size, D gene, J gene, CDR3 protein, CDR3 DNA. The D gene is left open where the match is weak. Only part of the rows carry a size: once, few, many, or a class if the clone is expanded.

cdr3_length: 11
v_call: TRBV29-1
clone_size: once
d_call: TRBD1
j_call: TRBJ2-1
cdr3_aa: CSLGGKNEQFF
cdr3_nt: TGCAGCTTAGGGGGCAAGAATGAGCAGTTCTTC

cdr3_length: 14
v_call: TRBV7-3
clone_size: -
d_call: -
j_call: TRBJ2-3
cdr3_aa: CASSQQGPPDTQYF
cdr3_nt: TGTGCCAGCAGCCAACAGGGCCCCCCAGATACGCAGTATTTT

cdr3_length: 15
v_call: TRBV5-4
clone_size: -
d_call: TRBD1
j_call: TRBJ1-3
cdr3_aa: CASSLPGQGGNTIYF
cdr3_nt: TGTGCCAGCAGCTTGCCGGGACAGGGTGGAAACACCATATATTTT

cdr3_length: 17
v_call: TRBV15
clone_size: -
d_call: TRBD2
j_call: TRBJ2-5
cdr3_aa: CATSRDAPSGRAVTQYF
cdr3_nt: TGTGCCACCAGCAGAGATGCTCCTAGCGGGAGGGCCGTGACCCAGTACTTC

cdr3_length: 14
v_call: TRBV6-6
clone_size: -
d_call: -
j_call: TRBJ1-2
cdr3_aa: CASPGGQGRDGYTF
cdr3_nt: TGTGCCAGCCCAGGCGGGCAGGGGCGGGATGGCTACACCTTC

cdr3_length: 13
v_call: TRBV2
clone_size: -
d_call: -
j_call: TRBJ1-1
cdr3_aa: CASGVGAYTEAFF
cdr3_nt: TGTGCCAGCGGAGTTGGGGCGTACACTGAAGCTTTCTTT

cdr3_length: 16
v_call: TRBV25-1
clone_size: -
d_call: TRBD1
j_call: TRBJ2-7
cdr3_aa: CASSPPGTGKTYEQYF
cdr3_nt: TGTGCCAGCAGCCCCCCCGGGACAGGGAAAACCTACGAGCAGTACTTC

cdr3_length: 15
v_call: TRBV19
clone_size: few
d_call: -
j_call: TRBJ1-4
cdr3_aa: CASSPRDRGGEKLFF
cdr3_nt: TGTGCCAGTAGTCCTCGAGATAGGGGAGGAGAAAAACTGTTTTTT

cdr3_length: 16
v_call: TRBV3-1/TRBV3-2
clone_size: -
d_call: -
j_call: TRBJ2-1
cdr3_aa: CASSQAVGRDYNEQFF
cdr3_nt: TGTGCCAGCAGCCAGGCCGTTGGGCGCGACTACAATGAGCAGTTCTTC

cdr3_length: 16
v_call: TRBV27
clone_size: many
d_call: -
j_call: TRBJ2-7
cdr3_aa: CASSPSGNTFSYEQYF
cdr3_nt: TGTGCCAGCAGCCCTTCCGGGAACACATTCTCCTACGAGCAGTACTTC

cdr3_length: 15
v_call: TRBV9
clone_size: -
d_call: TRBD2
j_call: TRBJ2-3
cdr3_aa: CASSVISGSTDTQYF
cdr3_nt: TGTGCCAGCAGCGTAATTAGCGGGAGTACAGATACGCAGTATTTT

cdr3_length: 14
v_call: TRBV19
clone_size: -
d_call: TRBD1
j_call: TRBJ1-1
cdr3_aa: CASIWGQGKTEAFF
cdr3_nt: TGTGCCAGTATATGGGGACAGGGGAAGACTGAAGCTTTCTTT

cdr3_length: 13
v_call: TRBV2
clone_size: few
d_call: -
j_call: TRBJ2-1
cdr3_aa: CASSEWRSNEQFF
cdr3_nt: TGTGCCAGCAGTGAATGGCGGTCGAATGAGCAGTTCTTC

cdr3_length: 15
v_call: TRBV9
clone_size: -
d_call: TRBD1
j_call: TRBJ2-7
cdr3_aa: CASSFAGTGAYEQYF
cdr3_nt: TGTGCCAGCAGCTTCGCCGGGACAGGGGCGTACGAGCAGTACTTC

cdr3_length: 17
v_call: TRBV27
clone_size: -
d_call: TRBD2
j_call: TRBJ2-1
cdr3_aa: CASSLTFRTSGRNEQFF
cdr3_nt: TGTGCCAGCAGTTTAACGTTTAGGACTAGCGGGAGGAATGAGCAGTTCTTC

cdr3_length: 16
v_call: TRBV25-1
clone_size: -
d_call: TRBD2
j_call: TRBJ2-7
cdr3_aa: CASSESGGPSSYEQYF
cdr3_nt: TGTGCCAGCAGTGAATCGGGAGGGCCAAGCTCCTACGAGCAGTACTTC

cdr3_length: 14
v_call: TRBV25-1
clone_size: few
d_call: TRBD1
j_call: TRBJ2-7
cdr3_aa: CASSGGQGAYEQYF
cdr3_nt: TGTGCCAGCAGTGGAGGGCAGGGGGCTTACGAGCAGTACTTC

cdr3_length: 17
v_call: TRBV11-2
clone_size: -
d_call: -
j_call: TRBJ1-4
cdr3_aa: CASSLDLGGPPGQKLFF
cdr3_nt: TGTGCCAGCAGCTTAGATCTCGGTGGGCCCCCTGGGCAAAAACTGTTTTTT

cdr3_length: 17
v_call: TRBV6-4
clone_size: -
d_call: TRBD2
j_call: TRBJ2-5
cdr3_aa: CASSGPAGGTPCRTQYF
cdr3_nt: TGTGCCAGCAGTGGGCCGGCGGGGGGCACCCCATGTCGGACCCAGTACTTC

cdr3_length: 15
v_call: TRBV6-1
clone_size: -
d_call: -
j_call: TRBJ2-1
cdr3_aa: CASSEALGPYNEQFF
cdr3_nt: TGTGCCAGCAGTGAAGCGCTTGGGCCCTACAATGAGCAGTTCTTC

cdr3_length: 13
v_call: TRBV18
clone_size: once
d_call: -
j_call: TRBJ1-1
cdr3_aa: CASSPRQNTEAFF
cdr3_nt: TGTGCCAGCTCACCCCGACAGAACACTGAAGCTTTCTTT

cdr3_length: 14
v_call: TRBV6-6
clone_size: once
d_call: -
j_call: TRBJ2-4
cdr3_aa: CASSSTGRWDIQYF
cdr3_nt: TGTGCCAGCAGTTCTACAGGGCGATGGGACATTCAGTACTTC

cdr3_length: 15
v_call: TRBV6-5
clone_size: -
d_call: TRBD1
j_call: TRBJ2-7
cdr3_aa: CASSYSGTGGGEQYF
cdr3_nt: TGTGCCAGCAGTTACTCGGGGACAGGGGGCGGCGAGCAGTACTTC

cdr3_length: 14
v_call: TRBV19
clone_size: -
d_call: -
j_call: TRBJ1-2
cdr3_aa: CASSISTGLYGYTF
cdr3_nt: TGTGCCAGTAGTATATCGACAGGACTCTATGGCTACACCTTC

cdr3_length: 16
v_call: TRBV4-1
clone_size: -
d_call: TRBD2
j_call: TRBJ2-3
cdr3_aa: CASSQDSLAGTDTQYF
cdr3_nt: TGCGCCAGCAGCCAAGATTCGCTAGCGGGCACAGATACGCAGTATTTT

cdr3_length: 15
v_call: TRBV15
clone_size: -
d_call: TRBD2
j_call: TRBJ2-7
cdr3_aa: CATSGAGRASKEQYF
cdr3_nt: TGTGCCACCAGCGGTGCCGGGAGGGCTTCCAAAGAGCAGTACTTC

cdr3_length: 15
v_call: TRBV5-1
clone_size: -
d_call: -
j_call: TRBJ2-3
cdr3_aa: CASRARTETTDTQYF
cdr3_nt: TGCGCCAGCAGAGCCCGGACAGAGACCACAGATACGCAGTATTTT

cdr3_length: 13
v_call: TRBV19
clone_size: -
d_call: -
j_call: TRBJ1-1
cdr3_aa: CASSGQRGTEAFF
cdr3_nt: TGTGCCAGTAGTGGTCAGCGGGGCACTGAAGCTTTCTTT

cdr3_length: 14
v_call: TRBV7-2
clone_size: -
d_call: TRBD1
j_call: TRBJ1-4
cdr3_aa: CASSLTGVNEKLFF
cdr3_nt: TGTGCCAGCAGCTTAACAGGGGTTAATGAAAAACTGTTTTTT

cdr3_length: 15
v_call: TRBV10-3
clone_size: -
d_call: -
j_call: TRBJ1-5
cdr3_aa: CAISESDSSTQPQHF
cdr3_nt: TGTGCCATCAGTGAGTCTGACAGTAGTACTCAGCCCCAGCATTTT

cdr3_length: 15
v_call: TRBV4-1
clone_size: -
d_call: -
j_call: TRBJ1-6
cdr3_aa: CASSQDDQEGSPLHF
cdr3_nt: TGCGCCAGCAGCCAAGATGACCAAGAGGGTTCACCCCTCCACTTT

cdr3_length: 16
v_call: TRBV6-1
clone_size: once
d_call: TRBD1
j_call: TRBJ1-5
cdr3_aa: CASSEGRGTGNQPQHF
cdr3_nt: TGTGCCAGCAGTGAGGGGAGAGGGACAGGGAATCAGCCCCAGCATTTT

cdr3_length: 14
v_call: TRBV18
clone_size: -
d_call: TRBD1
j_call: TRBJ2-7
cdr3_aa: CASSLGQGEYEQYF
cdr3_nt: TGTGCCAGCTCCCTAGGGCAGGGGGAGTACGAGCAGTACTTC

cdr3_length: 10
v_call: TRBV2
clone_size: -
d_call: -
j_call: TRBJ2-7
cdr3_aa: CASSVYEQYF
cdr3_nt: TGTGCCAGCAGCGTCTACGAGCAGTACTTC

cdr3_length: 11
v_call: TRBV3-1/TRBV3-2
clone_size: -
d_call: TRBD2
j_call: TRBJ2-4
cdr3_aa: CASSTSGTSYF
cdr3_nt: TGTGCCAGCAGCACCTCCGGGACTAGCTACTTC

cdr3_length: 16
v_call: TRBV6-5
clone_size: -
d_call: TRBD2
j_call: TRBJ2-1
cdr3_aa: CASSYSRTSGSNEQFF
cdr3_nt: TGTGCCAGCAGTTACTCGAGAACTAGCGGGAGTAATGAGCAGTTCTTC

cdr3_length: 13
v_call: TRBV2
clone_size: few
d_call: TRBD1
j_call: TRBJ1-6
cdr3_aa: CASRTGGNSPLHF
cdr3_nt: TGTGCCAGCAGGACAGGGGGTAATTCACCCCTCCACTTT

cdr3_length: 16
v_call: TRBV27
clone_size: -
d_call: -
j_call: TRBJ2-5
cdr3_aa: CASTLHGQGGVETQYF
cdr3_nt: TGTGCCAGCACCCTTCACGGACAGGGAGGGGTGGAGACCCAGTACTTC

cdr3_length: 13
v_call: TRBV2
clone_size: -
d_call: -
j_call: TRBJ2-7
cdr3_aa: CASRRESFNEQYF
cdr3_nt: TGTGCCAGCAGACGGGAGAGCTTCAACGAGCAGTACTTC

cdr3_length: 15
v_call: TRBV6-4
clone_size: once
d_call: TRBD1
j_call: TRBJ2-7
cdr3_aa: CASSDWPGQGCEQYF
cdr3_nt: TGTGCCAGCAGTGACTGGCCCGGACAGGGGTGCGAGCAGTACTTC

cdr3_length: 14
v_call: TRBV5-1
clone_size: -
d_call: TRBD1
j_call: TRBJ1-4
cdr3_aa: CASSMTGANEKLFF
cdr3_nt: TGCGCCAGCAGCATGACAGGGGCTAATGAAAAACTGTTTTTT